The sequence of this T cell receptor (beta chain) was determined in a study of blood T cell repertoires in COVID-19. This table comes from immunoSEQ multiplex PCR, and its TCRdb copy is limited to in-frame clones, with some not included. The repertoire holds approximately 90,000 clones, with 90% as singletons. CDR1 WSHSY and CDR2 SAAADI come from the germline V gene. The ends lost 2 bases at V and 4 bases at J; junction bases unmatched: 7. The CDR3 is 15 residues long. This sequence was found in a man aged 55 to 70 with acute or convalescent COVID-19. Input material: peripheral blood. This chain links TRBV10-2 with TRBJ1-2; 7 positions match TRBD1. DNA of the CDR3: TGCGCCAGCAGTGAGGAGGACAGGCCCATCTATGGCTACACCTTC. This encodes CASSEEDRPIYGYTF.